What follows describes a single T cell receptor beta chain. The antigen remains undetermined. One entry per CDR3 protein results from TCRdb running MiXCR on the RT-PCR reads. The profile covers 500,000 or so distinct CDR3 sequences, with approximately 11% appearing a single time and approximately 12% taken by the ten largest. This CDR3 has 14 amino acids. Germline V gene data show CDR1 as DFQATT and CDR2 as SNEGSKA (reference sequence). Trimming pared 5 bases from V and 1 base from J, leaving 11 bases between. This specimen comes from a study of response to subunit inactivated influenza vaccine. Whole-study results and caveats: Every seasonal influenza vaccination brings in few new T cells, the authors suggested.

Sequenced here: PBMCs from blood, sampled 40 to 50 days after vaccination. The chain has TRBV20-1 and TRBJ2-2; TRBD1 is a possible D gene (6 bases). This clonotype was sampled from a man over 45 who received an inactivated influenza vaccine. The chain's CDR3 is CSASGTQNTGELFF. CDR3 in DNA: TGCAGTGCTTCCGGGACACAGAACACCGGGGAGCTGTTTTTT.